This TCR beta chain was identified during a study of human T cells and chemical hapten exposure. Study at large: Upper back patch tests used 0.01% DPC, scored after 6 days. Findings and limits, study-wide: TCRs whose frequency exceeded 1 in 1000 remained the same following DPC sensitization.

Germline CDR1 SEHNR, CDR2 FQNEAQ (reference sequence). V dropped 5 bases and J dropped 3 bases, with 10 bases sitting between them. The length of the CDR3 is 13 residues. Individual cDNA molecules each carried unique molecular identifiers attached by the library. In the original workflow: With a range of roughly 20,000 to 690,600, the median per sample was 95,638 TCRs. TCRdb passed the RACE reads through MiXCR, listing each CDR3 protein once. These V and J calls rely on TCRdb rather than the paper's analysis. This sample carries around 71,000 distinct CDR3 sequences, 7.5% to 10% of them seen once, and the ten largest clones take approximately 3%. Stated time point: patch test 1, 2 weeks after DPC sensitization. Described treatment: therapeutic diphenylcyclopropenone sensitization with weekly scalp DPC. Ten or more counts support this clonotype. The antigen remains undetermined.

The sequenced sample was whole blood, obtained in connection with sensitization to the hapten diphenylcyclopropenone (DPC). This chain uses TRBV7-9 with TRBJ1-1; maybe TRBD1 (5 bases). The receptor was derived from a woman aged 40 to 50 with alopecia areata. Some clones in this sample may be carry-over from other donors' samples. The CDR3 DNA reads TGTGCCAGCAGCCGCGTAGGGGACACTGAAGCTTTCTTT. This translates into CASSRVGDTEAFF. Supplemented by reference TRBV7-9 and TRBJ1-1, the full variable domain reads DTGVSQNPRHKITKRGQNVTFRCDPISEHNRLYWYRQTLGQGPEFLTYFQNEAQLEKSRLLSDRFSAERPKGSFSTLEIQRTEQGDSAMYLCASSRVGDTEAFFGQGTRLTVV.